Sequencing of this TCR beta chain was carried out in a study of Graves' ophthalmopathy and Graves' hyperthyroidism (dated by TCRdb to 2017 to 2018). About the investigation overall: Peripheral blood was collected at initial diagnosis, prior to any treatment. To tell Graves' ophthalmopathy apart from Graves' hyperthyroidism, and to predict which patients would progress to ophthalmopathy, the study relied on TCR beta repertoire signatures. In total, 120 to 150 blood samples were TCR-sequenced: approximately 42 ophthalmopathy, around 75 hyperthyroidism and about 17 hyperthyroidism-to-ophthalmopathy patients. To explore V-J signatures that distinguish ophthalmopathy from hyperthyroidism, a discovery set of around 100 patients was enrolled, made up of more than 40 with ophthalmopathy and 55 to 65 with stable hyperthyroidism. An independent validation cohort was composed of some 19 hyperthyroidism patients and some 16 patients who later progressed from hyperthyroidism to ophthalmopathy. In about six hyperthyroidism patients, the T-cell repertoires found in thyroid tissue were compared with those found in blood. Once sampling was done, hyperthyroidism patients were given methimazole at a starting dose of 30 mg daily, while ophthalmopathy patients were given high-dose intravenous methylprednisolone.

TCR beta CDR3 regions were amplified from RNA transcripts for repertoire sequencing. HTBI primers and the Qiagen OneStep RT-PCR kit were used in a first-round RT-PCR, which was followed by a second-round multiplex PCR, size selection and purification. Libraries were sequenced paired-end with 100 bp reads on an Illumina HiSeq2000. Per the original workflow: SOAPnuke was used to process the reads, removing any read that contained adapters or uncalled bases, had a mean Phred below 15, or lacked an exact match to the constant primer or identifier. High-quality paired reads were merged with COPE v1.2.5. Unique nucleotide sequences were defined as clonotypes and aligned to IMGT TRB V, D and J references using MiTCR v1.1. The analysis was limited to V-J combinations with a frequency above 0.0001, which together covered 99.2% of the repertoires. A TCR clonal expansion and chaos score per V-J combination was defined as the ratio of F50 clonal expansion to chaos observed in the TCRdist matrix. Welch's t-statistics and random forest were used to reduce features to more than ten V-J combinations, which were fed into a naive Bayes classifier. The similarity between thyroid and blood repertoires was quantified using the Morisita-Horn index. TCRdb itself trimmed the public reads at Q25 with fastp, ran MiXCR and retained productive beta chains. CDR3 protein duplicates are merged, each entry listing the most common genes and DNA. Clone size and V and J calls follow TCRdb, not the original study. In this sample the table shows 40,000 to 50,000 distinct CDR3 sequences, around 52% of which occur a single time. Around 19% of the sample belongs to the ten largest clones.

Patients with ophthalmopathy had moderately to severely active disease, with a Clinical Activity Score of 3 or more, a NOSPECS grade of 4 or more, and a disease duration of less than 3 months. Patients were excluded if they had other autoimmune diseases, uncontrolled infections, pregnancy or lactation. Diagnosis was based on clinical symptoms, serum thyroxine, TRAb, thyroid ultrasound and orbital computed tomography. Using Ficoll-Paque density gradient centrifugation, PBMCs were isolated from 9.5 to 10 ml of fresh peripheral blood. Total RNA was extracted with Trizol reagent and quality-checked on an Agilent 2100 Bioanalyzer. Per the germline V gene (reference sequence), GTSNPN is the CDR1 and SVGIG is the CDR2. Including cysteine and phenylalanine, the CDR3 has 13 amino acids. This entry keeps only the CDR3 DNA: 39 bases, framed from base 1. V is shortened by 3 bases, J by 3 bases, and the region joining them spans 11 bases.

What the work shows at the level of the full study, not this receptor alone: In validation, the model predicted ophthalmopathy progression with about 71% sensitivity and approximately 72% specificity; more than ten predicted patients were CT-confirmed with GO in a median of 6.5 months. Ophthalmopathy was separated from stable hyperthyroidism by the 13-signature model with more than 85% sensitivity and 81% to 83% specificity in cross-validation and with 80%/75% in the test set. Most expanded thyroid clonotypes with frequency above 0.001 were also detected in blood, suggesting blood repertoires may reflect the thyroid immune response. No statistical method was used to predetermine the sample size, and group allocation was not hidden from the investigators.

This clonotype was seen repeatedly, ten times or more. Its antigen is still unknown. Nothing much larger sits one base from this clone, and base qualities are not available. This TCR came from an adult man with Graves' ophthalmopathy. Sequenced: peripheral blood. The rearranged chain carries TRBV30 and TRBJ1-2, with no confident D gene call. The CDR3 is CAWRGTGDYGYTF. DNA sequence: TGTGCCTGGAGGGGCACGGGTGACTATGGCTACACCTTC.